The clone carrying this T cell receptor (beta chain) appeared a single time. This sample is drawn from a study of T cells in Graves' hyperthyroidism and ophthalmopathy. RNA transcripts gave rise to amplified TCR beta CDR3 regions. The TCR CDR3 first-round RT-PCR relied on the HTBI primer set. TCRdb re-derived calls from the multiplex PCR reads in MiXCR, one entry per CDR3 protein. The repertoire holds more than 500,000 distinct CDR3 sequences, roughly a sixth seen once, with about 29% in the top ten. In the ophthalmopathy cohort, Clinical Activity Score was at least 3, NOSPECS grade at least 4, and duration under 3 months. The CDR3 runs to 13 residues. Germline CDR1 reads MNHEY; CDR2 reads SVGEGT. Trimming took 7 bases from V and 0 from J, leaving 10 bases between them.

The chain links TRBV6-2 or TRBV6-3 to TRBJ2-7; D gene uncertain. The sequenced sample consisted of blood. This sequence originates from a woman between 25 and 40 years old with Graves' ophthalmopathy. The CDR3 bases are TGTGCCAGCACCCCCTTTAGCTCCTACGAGCAGTACTTC. This translates into CASTPFSSYEQYF.